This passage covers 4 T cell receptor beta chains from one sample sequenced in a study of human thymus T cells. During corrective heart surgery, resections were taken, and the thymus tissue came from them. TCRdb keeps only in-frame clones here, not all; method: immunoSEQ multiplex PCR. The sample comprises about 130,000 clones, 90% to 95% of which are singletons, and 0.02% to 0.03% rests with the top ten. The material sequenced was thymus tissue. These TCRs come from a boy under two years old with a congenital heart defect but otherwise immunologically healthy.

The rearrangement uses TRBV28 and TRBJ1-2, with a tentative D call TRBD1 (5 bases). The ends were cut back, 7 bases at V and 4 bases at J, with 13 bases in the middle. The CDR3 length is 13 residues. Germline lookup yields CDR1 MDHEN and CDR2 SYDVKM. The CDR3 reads CASTGVGSYGYTF. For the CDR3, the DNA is TGTGCCAGCACGGGGGTCGGTAGCTATGGCTACACCTTC.

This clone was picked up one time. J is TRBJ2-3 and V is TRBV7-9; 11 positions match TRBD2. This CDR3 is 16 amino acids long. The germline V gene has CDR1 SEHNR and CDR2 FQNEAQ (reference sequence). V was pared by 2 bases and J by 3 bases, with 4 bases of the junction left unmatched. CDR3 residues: CASSLKTSGGTDTQYF. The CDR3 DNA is TGTGCCAGCAGCTTAAAAACTAGCGGGGGAACAGATACGCAGTATTTT.

The CDR3 here is CLSTGDDGYTF. CDR3 nucleotides: TGCCTTTCGACGGGGGACGATGGCTACACCTTC. The V call is TRBV20-1, the J call TRBJ1-2; maybe TRBD1 (5 bases). Germline values: CDR1 DFQATT, CDR2 SNEGSKA (reference sequence). The CDR3 has 11 amino acids.

CDR3 sequence: CASSLSRSAAPQETQYF. The CDR3 nucleotides read TGCGCCAGCAGCTTGTCTAGATCAGCGGCCCCTCAAGAGACCCAGTACTTC. The gene calls are TRBV5-1 and TRBJ2-5; D possibly corresponds to TRBD2 (5 bases). Deletions cut 1 base from V and 2 bases from J, with 18 bases between. The CDR3 has 17 amino acids. In germline, CDR1 is SGHRS, CDR2 YFSETQ.